What follows describes a single T cell receptor (beta chain). This may be a read error: a much more frequent sequence differs by one nucleotide. One entry per CDR3 protein, called by TCRdb with MiXCR from the PCR reads. The sample includes some 580,000 distinct CDR3 sequences, around 25% of them seen just once. Germline V gives CDR1 SGHVS, CDR2 FQNEAQ. The CDR3 is 14 amino acids. The record originates from a study of molecular identifiers for immune sequencing clone quantification. This TCR was recovered from a human donor in good health. Some libraries in this study had Jurkat cell RNA spiked in. Sequencing was done on a sample of naive CD8+ T cells from blood, with Jurkat cell RNA spiked in. The subset: FACS-sorted CD8+CD4-CCR7+CD45RA+ naive T cells. The V and J genes are TRBV7-8 and TRBJ2-7; D gene ambiguous. CDR3 nucleotides: TGTGCCAGCAGCCGACCGCTTGTGCCCTACGAGCTGTACTTC. Residues: CASSRPLVPYELYF.